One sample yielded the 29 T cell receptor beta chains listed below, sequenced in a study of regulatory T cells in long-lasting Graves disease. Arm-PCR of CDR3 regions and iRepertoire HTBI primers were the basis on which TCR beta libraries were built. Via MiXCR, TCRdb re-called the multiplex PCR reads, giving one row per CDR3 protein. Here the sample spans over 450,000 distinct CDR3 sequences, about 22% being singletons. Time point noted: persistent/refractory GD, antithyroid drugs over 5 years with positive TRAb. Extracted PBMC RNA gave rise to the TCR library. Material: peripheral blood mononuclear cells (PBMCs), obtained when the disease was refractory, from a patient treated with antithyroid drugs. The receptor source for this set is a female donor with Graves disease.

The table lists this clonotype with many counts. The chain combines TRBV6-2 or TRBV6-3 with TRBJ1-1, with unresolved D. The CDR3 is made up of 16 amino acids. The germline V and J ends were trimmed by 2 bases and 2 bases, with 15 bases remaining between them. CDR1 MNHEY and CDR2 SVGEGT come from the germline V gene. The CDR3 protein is CASSYPAEGPNTEAFF. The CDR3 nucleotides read TGTGCCAGCAGTTACCCCGCGGAAGGGCCCAACACTGAAGCTTTCTTT.

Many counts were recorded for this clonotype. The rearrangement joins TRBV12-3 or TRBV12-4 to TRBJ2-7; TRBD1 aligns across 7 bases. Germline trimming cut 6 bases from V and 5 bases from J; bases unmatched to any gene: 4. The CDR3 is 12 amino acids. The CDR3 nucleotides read TGTGCCAGCAGCCCGACAGGGAACGAGCAGTACTTC. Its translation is CASSPTGNEQYF.

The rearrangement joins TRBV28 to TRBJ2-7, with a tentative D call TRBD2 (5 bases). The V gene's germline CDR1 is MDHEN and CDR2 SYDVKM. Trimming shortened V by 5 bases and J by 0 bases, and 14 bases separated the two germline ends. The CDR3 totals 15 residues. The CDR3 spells CASSPLALSSYEQYF. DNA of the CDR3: TGTGCCAGCAGTCCATTAGCGCTGAGCTCCTACGAGCAGTACTTC.

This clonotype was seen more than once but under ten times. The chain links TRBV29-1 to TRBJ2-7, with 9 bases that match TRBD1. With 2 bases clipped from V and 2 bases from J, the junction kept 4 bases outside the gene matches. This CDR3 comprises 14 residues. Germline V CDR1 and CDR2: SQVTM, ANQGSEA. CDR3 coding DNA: TGCAGCGTTGAAATAGGGACAGGGACCTACGAGCAGTACTTC. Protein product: CSVEIGTGTYEQYF.

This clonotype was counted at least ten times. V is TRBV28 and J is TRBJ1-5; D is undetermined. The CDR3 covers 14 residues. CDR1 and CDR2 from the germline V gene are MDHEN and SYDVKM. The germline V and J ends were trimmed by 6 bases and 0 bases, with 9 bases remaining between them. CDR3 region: CASSPIPSNQPQHF. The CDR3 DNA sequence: TGTGCCAGCAGCCCTATACCTAGCAATCAGCCCCAGCATTTT. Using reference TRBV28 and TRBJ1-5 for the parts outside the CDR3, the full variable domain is DVKVTQSSRYLVKRTGEKVFLECVQDMDHENMFWYRQDPGLGLRLIYFSYDVKMKEKGDIPEGYSVSREKKERFSLILESASTNQTSMYLCASSPIPSNQPQHFGDGTRLSIL.

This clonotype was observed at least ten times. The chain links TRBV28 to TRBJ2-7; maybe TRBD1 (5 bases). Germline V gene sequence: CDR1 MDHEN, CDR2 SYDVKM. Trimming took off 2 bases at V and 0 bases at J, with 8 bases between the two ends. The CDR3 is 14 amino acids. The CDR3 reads CASSLRGISYEQYF. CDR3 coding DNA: TGTGCCAGCAGTTTAAGGGGCATCTCCTACGAGCAGTACTTC.

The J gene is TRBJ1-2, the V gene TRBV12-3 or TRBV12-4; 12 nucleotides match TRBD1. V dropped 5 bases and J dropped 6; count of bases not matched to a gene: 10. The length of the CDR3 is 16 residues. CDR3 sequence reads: CASSQTGTGGWDGYTF. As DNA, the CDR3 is TGTGCCAGCAGTCAGACCGGGACAGGGGGCTGGGATGGCTACACCTTC.

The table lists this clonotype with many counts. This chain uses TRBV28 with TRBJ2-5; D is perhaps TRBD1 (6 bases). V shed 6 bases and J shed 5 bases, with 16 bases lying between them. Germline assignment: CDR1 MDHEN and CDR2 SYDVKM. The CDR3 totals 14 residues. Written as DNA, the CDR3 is TGTGCCAGCAGCCCTTGGGGGCGCGAGGAGACCCAGTACTTC. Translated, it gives CASSPWGREETQYF.

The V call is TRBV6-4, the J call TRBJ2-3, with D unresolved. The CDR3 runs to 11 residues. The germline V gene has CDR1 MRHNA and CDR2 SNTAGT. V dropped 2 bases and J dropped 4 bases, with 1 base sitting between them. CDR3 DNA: TGTGCCAGCAGTGACGCAGATACGCAGTATTTT. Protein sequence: CASSDADTQYF.

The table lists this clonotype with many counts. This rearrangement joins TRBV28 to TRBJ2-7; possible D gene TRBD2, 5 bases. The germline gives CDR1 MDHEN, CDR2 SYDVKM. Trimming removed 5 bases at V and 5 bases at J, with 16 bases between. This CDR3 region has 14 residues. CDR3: CASSPLGIPNEQYF. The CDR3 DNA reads TGTGCCAGCAGTCCCCTCGGGATCCCTAACGAGCAGTACTTC.

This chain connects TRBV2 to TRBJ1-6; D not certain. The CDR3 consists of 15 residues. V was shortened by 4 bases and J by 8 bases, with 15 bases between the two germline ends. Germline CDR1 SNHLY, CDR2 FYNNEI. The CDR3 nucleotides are TGTGCCAGCAGTGTGGCTCTTCCCACCGATTCACCCCTCCACTTT. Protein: CASSVALPTDSPLHF. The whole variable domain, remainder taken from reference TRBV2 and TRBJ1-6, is EPEVTQTPSHQVTQMGQEVILRCVPISNHLYFYWYRQILGQKVEFLVSFYNNEISEKSEIFDDQFSVERPDGSNFTLKIRSTKLEDSAMYFCASSVALPTDSPLHFGNGTRLTVT.

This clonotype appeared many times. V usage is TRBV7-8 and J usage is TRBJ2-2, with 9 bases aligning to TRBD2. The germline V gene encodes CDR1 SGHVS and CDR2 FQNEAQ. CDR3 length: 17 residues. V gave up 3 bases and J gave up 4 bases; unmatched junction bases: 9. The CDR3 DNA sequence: TGTGCCAGCAGCTTTAGCGGGAGCGTTGGGCCCACCGGGGAGCTGTTTTTT. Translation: CASSFSGSVGPTGELFF.

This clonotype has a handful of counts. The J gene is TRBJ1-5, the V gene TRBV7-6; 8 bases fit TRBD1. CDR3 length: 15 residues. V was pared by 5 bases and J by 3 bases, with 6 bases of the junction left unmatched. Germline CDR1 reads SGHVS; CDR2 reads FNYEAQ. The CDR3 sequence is CASSPDRAPNQPQHF. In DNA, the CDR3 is TGTGCCAGCAGCCCGGACAGGGCTCCCAATCAGCCCCAGCATTTT. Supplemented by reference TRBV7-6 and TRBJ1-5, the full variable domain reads GAGVSQSPRYKVTKRGQDVALRCDPISGHVSLYWYRQALGQGPEFLTYFNYEAQQDKSGLPNDRFSAERPEGSISTLTIQRTEQRDSAMYRCASSPDRAPNQPQHFGDGTRLSIL.

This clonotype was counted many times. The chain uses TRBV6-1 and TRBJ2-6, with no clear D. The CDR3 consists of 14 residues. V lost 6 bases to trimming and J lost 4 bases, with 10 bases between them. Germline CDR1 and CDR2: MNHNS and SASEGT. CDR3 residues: CASSRGVGANVLTF. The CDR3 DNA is TGTGCCAGCAGCCGCGGAGTAGGGGCCAACGTCCTGACTTTC.

In DNA, the CDR3 is TGTGCCACCCCCGGGACAGGGGTGCTTCCCGGCTACACCTTC. Amino acids: CATPGTGVLPGYTF. The chain is built from TRBV10-3 and TRBJ1-2; 10 bases fit TRBD1. Trimming cost V 10 bases and J 8 bases; bases outside gene matches: 13. The CDR3 is 14 amino acids. Per germline, CDR1 ENHRY and CDR2 SYGVKD.

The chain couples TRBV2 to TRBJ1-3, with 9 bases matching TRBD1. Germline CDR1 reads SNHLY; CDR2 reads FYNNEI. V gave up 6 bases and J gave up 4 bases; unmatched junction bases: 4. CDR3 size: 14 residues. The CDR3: CASSAGTGGNTIYF. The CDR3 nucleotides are TGTGCCAGCAGCGCCGGGACAGGGGGAAACACCATATATTTT.

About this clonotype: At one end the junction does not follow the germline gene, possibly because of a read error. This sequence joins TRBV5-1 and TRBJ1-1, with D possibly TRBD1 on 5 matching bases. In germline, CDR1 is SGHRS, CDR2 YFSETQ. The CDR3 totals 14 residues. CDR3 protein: CASSPRDLNTEALF. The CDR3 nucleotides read TGCGCCAGCAGCCCCCGGGACCTGAACACTGAAGCTCTCTTT.

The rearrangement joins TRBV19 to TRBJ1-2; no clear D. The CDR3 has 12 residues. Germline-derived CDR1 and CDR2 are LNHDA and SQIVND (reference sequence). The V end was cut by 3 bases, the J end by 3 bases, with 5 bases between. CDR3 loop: CASSIWDYGYTF. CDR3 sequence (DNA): TGTGCCAGTAGTATTTGGGACTATGGCTACACCTTC. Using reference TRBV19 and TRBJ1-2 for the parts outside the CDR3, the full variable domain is DGGITQSPKYLFRKEGQNVTLSCEQNLNHDAMYWYRQDPGQGLRLIYYSQIVNDFQKGDIAEGYSVSREKKESFPLTVTSAQKNPTAFYLCASSIWDYGYTFGSGTRLTVV.

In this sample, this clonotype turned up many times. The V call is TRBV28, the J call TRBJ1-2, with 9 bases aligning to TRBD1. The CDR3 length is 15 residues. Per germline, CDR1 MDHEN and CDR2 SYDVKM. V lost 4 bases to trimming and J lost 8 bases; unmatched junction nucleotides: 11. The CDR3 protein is CASSSLGTGLRGYTF. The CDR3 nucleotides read TGTGCCAGCAGTTCCTTAGGGACAGGGCTTAGAGGCTACACCTTC.

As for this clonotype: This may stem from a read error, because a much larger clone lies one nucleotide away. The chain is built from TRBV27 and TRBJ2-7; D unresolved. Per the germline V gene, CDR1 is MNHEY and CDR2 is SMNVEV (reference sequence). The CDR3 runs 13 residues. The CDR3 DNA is TGTACCAGCAGTTCGGCAAGGAGCTACGAGCAGTACTTC. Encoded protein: CTSSSARSYEQYF.

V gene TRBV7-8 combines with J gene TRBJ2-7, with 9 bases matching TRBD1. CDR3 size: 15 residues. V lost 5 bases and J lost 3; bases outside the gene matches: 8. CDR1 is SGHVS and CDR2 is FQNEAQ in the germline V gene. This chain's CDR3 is CASSARQGVDYEQYF. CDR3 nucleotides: TGTGCCAGCAGCGCCCGACAGGGGGTCGACTACGAGCAGTACTTC.

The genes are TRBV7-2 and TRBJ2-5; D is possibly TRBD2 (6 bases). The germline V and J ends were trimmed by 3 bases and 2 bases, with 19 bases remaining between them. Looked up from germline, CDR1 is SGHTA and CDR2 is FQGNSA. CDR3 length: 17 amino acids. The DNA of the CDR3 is TGTGCCAGCAGCTTCCCGCGTGCGACTAGTCCTCAAGAGACCCAGTACTTC. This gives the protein CASSFPRATSPQETQYF.

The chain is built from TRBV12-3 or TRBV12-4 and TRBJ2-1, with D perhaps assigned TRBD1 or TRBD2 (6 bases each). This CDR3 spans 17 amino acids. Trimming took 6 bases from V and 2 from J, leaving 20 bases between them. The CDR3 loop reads CASSHPGASYTYNEQFF. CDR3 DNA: TGTGCCAGCAGCCACCCGGGGGCTAGCTATACCTACAATGAGCAGTTCTTC.

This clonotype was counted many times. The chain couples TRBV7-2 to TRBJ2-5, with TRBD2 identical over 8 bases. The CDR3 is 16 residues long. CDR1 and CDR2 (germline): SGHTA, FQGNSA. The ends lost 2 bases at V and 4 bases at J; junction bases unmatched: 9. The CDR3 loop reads CASSLSLAGGRETQYF. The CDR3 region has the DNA TGTGCCAGCAGCTTATCCCTCGCGGGGGGCAGAGAGACCCAGTACTTC.

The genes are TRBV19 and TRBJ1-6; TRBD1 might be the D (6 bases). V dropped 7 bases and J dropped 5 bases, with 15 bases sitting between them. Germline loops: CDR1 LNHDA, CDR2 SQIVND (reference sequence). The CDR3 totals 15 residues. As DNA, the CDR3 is TGTGCCAGTATATCCCCCAGGGGTAATAATTCACCCCTCCACTTT. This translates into CASISPRGNNSPLHF. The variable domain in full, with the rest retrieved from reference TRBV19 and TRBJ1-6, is DGGITQSPKYLFRKEGQNVTLSCEQNLNHDAMYWYRQDPGQGLRLIYYSQIVNDFQKGDIAEGYSVSREKKESFPLTVTSAQKNPTAFYLCASISPRGNNSPLHFGNGTRLTVT.

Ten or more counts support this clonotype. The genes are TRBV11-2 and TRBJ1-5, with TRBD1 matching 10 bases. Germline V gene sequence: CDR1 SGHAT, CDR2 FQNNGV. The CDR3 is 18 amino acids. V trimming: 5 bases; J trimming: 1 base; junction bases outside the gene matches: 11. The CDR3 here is CASSQGTGVGGSNQPQHF. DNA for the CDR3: TGTGCCAGCAGCCAGGGGACAGGGGTAGGAGGAAGCAATCAGCCCCAGCATTTT.

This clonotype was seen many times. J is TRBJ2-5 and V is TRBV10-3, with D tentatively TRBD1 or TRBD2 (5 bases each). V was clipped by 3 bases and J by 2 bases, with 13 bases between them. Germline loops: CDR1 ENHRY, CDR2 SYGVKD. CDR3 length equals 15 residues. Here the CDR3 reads CAISEARDLQETQYF. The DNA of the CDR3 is TGTGCCATCAGTGAAGCCCGGGACCTACAAGAGACCCAGTACTTC.

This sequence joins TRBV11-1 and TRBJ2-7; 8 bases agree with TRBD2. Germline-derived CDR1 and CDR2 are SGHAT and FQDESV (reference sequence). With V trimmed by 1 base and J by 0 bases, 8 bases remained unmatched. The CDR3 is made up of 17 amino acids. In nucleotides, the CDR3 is TGTGCCAGCAGCTTAGTTGGTCGGAGCGGGAGCTCCTACGAGCAGTACTTC. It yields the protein CASSLVGRSGSSYEQYF.

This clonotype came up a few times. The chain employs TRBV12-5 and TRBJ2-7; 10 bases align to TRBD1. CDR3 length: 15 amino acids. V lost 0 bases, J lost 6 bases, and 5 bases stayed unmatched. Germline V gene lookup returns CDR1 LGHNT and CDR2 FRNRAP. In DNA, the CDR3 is TGTGCTAGTGGTTTGGTCCGGGACAGGGGAACCGAGCAGTACTTC. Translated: CASGLVRDRGTEQYF.